The 13 T cell receptor beta chains below all came from one sample that was sequenced in a study of blood T cell repertoires in COVID-19. Repertoires were generated with immunoSEQ multiplex PCR, while TCRdb's copy carries only in-frame clones and drops some. The sample lists 250,000 to 300,000 clones, 80% to 85% occurring once. Sequenced input: PBMCs or T cells enriched from blood (not recorded which). The receptors were gathered from a man aged 35-49 years who had been exposed to COVID-19.

This clone was detected once. The V call is TRBV5-5, the J call TRBJ2-1; D gene uncertain. With 7 bases removed from V and 0 bases from J, the gap between germline ends came to 20 bases. The CDR3 length is 17 residues. Germline V gene lookup returns CDR1 SGHKS and CDR2 YYEKEE (reference sequence). The CDR3 bases are TGTGCCAGCGTTACACCCGGTCCGTGGAGCTCCTACAATGAGCAGTTCTTC. This sequence encodes CASVTPGPWSSYNEQFF.

This clone appeared once. The gene calls are TRBV27 and TRBJ2-1, with 9 bases aligning to TRBD1. Trimming removed 2 bases from V and 3 bases from J; junction bases left unmatched: 2. The CDR3 contains 15 residues. The germline CDR1 and CDR2 sequences are MNHEY and SMNVEV (reference sequence). The CDR3 DNA reads TGTGCCAGCAGTTTAATGGGACAGGGCTACAATGAGCAGTTCTTC. Amino acid sequence: CASSLMGQGYNEQFF.

CDR3 sequence: CASAPRGEGYTF. CDR3 in DNA: TGTGCCAGTGCCCCCAGGGGGGAAGGCTACACCTTC. The chain combines TRBV19 with TRBJ1-2; 7 bases are shared with TRBD1. The CDR3 runs to 12 residues. Germline CDR1 LNHDA, CDR2 SQIVND (reference sequence). The V segment lost 8 bases and the J segment 8 bases; nucleotides outside the gene matches: 8.

This clone was seen only a few times. This sequence joins TRBV10-3 and TRBJ2-3; D possibly corresponds to TRBD2 (6 bases). CDR1 is ENHRY, CDR2 SYGVKD, per germline. This CDR3 has 14 amino acids. Trimming stripped 7 bases from V and 1 base from J, with 12 bases between. CDR3 sequence reads: CAITPASGTDTQYF. The CDR3 bases are TGTGCCATCACGCCGGCTAGCGGCACAGATACGCAGTATTTT.

The DNA for the CDR3 is TGTGCCAGCAACCAAAGACACTCCGGTTATGGCTACACCTTC. Translated, it gives CASNQRHSGYGYTF. This chain joins TRBV28 and TRBJ1-2; no firm D call. V was shortened by 7 bases and J by 5 bases, with 17 bases between the two germline ends. In germline, CDR1 is MDHEN, CDR2 SYDVKM. The CDR3 totals 14 residues.

This rearrangement joins TRBV5-1 to TRBJ1-5; D ambiguous. CDR3 length equals 15 residues. CDR1 SGHRS and CDR2 YFSETQ come from the germline V gene. V lost 1 base and J 6 bases, leaving 14 bases between the germline ends. The CDR3 DNA reads as TGCGCCAGCAGCTTGTTTGGGGAGAGTGGTCAGCCCCAGCATTTT. It is translated as CASSLFGESGQPQHF.

This chain links TRBV19 with TRBJ2-7, with 7 positions matching TRBD2. This CDR3 comprises 14 residues. The V and J ends lost 6 bases and 3 bases, in that order; junction bases with no gene match: 8. In germline, CDR1 is LNHDA, CDR2 SQIVND (reference sequence). CDR3 sequence: CASSREAWGYEQYF. CDR3 DNA sequence: TGTGCCAGTAGCCGGGAGGCATGGGGCTACGAGCAGTACTTC.

The chain is built from TRBV14 and TRBJ2-1; TRBD2 aligns across 9 bases. This CDR3 spans 15 amino acids. Germline V gives CDR1 SGHDN, CDR2 FVKESK. Trimming cost V 4 bases and J 5 bases; bases outside gene matches: 6. The CDR3 reads CASSPLAGSHNEQFF. In DNA, the CDR3 is TGTGCCAGCAGCCCGCTAGCGGGGTCGCACAATGAGCAGTTCTTC.

The V call is TRBV9, the J call TRBJ1-2; 7 bases are a match to TRBD1. The CDR3 covers 14 residues. Looked up from germline, CDR1 is SGDLS and CDR2 is YYNGEE. Trimming cost V 6 bases and J 2 bases; bases outside gene matches: 7. The CDR3: CASNPGQLNYGYTF. In DNA form, the CDR3 reads TGTGCCAGCAATCCGGGACAGTTGAACTATGGCTACACCTTC.

This chain uses TRBV14 with TRBJ2-2; the D gene is possibly TRBD2 (6 bases). V was pared by 2 bases and J by 4 bases, with 11 bases between. The CDR3 contains 15 residues. Per germline, CDR1 SGHDN and CDR2 FVKESK. CDR3 sequence (DNA): TGTGCCAGCAGCCAATTTCTAGCGTCCACCGGGGAGCTGTTTTTT. It encodes CASSQFLASTGELFF. The whole variable domain, filled in from reference TRBV14 and TRBJ2-2, reads EAGVTQFPSHSVIEKGQTVTLRCDPISGHDNLYWYRRVMGKEIKFLLHFVKESKQDESGMPNNRFLAERTGGTYSTLKVQPAELEDSGVYFCASSQFLASTGELFFGEGSRLTVL.

This CDR3 is CASSIGGGLGYTGELFF. DNA of the CDR3: TGTGCCAGTAGTATAGGTGGGGGACTAGGTTACACCGGGGAGCTGTTTTTT. V gene TRBV19 combines with J gene TRBJ2-2; TRBD2 matches 8 bases. Looked up from germline, CDR1 is LNHDA and CDR2 is SQIVND (reference sequence). With V trimmed by 1 base and J by 3 bases, 7 bases remained unmatched. The CDR3 spans 17 residues.

The gene calls are TRBV2 and TRBJ1-5; no reliable D call. The V gene lost 5 bases and the J gene lost 0 bases, with 8 bases spanning the gap. This CDR3 region has 14 residues. Germline values: CDR1 SNHLY, CDR2 FYNNEI. The CDR3 nucleotides read TGTGCCAGCAGTTCCGGTTATAGCAATCAGCCCCAGCATTTT. Protein product: CASSSGYSNQPQHF. Combining the CDR3 with reference TRBV2 and TRBJ1-5 gives the whole variable domain EPEVTQTPSHQVTQMGQEVILRCVPISNHLYFYWYRQILGQKVEFLVSFYNNEISEKSEIFDDQFSVERPDGSNFTLKIRSTKLEDSAMYFCASSSGYSNQPQHFGDGTRLSIL.

The chain uses TRBV12-3 or TRBV12-4 and TRBJ1-4, with 7 nucleotides matching TRBD1. With V trimmed by 4 bases and J by 8 bases, 4 bases remained unmatched. This CDR3 spans 13 amino acids. DNA for the CDR3: TGTGCCAGCAGTTCCTACAGGGGAGAAAAACTGTTTTTT. Encoded protein: CASSSYRGEKLFF.